Reported below is one T cell receptor beta chain. The antigen is not known. The read comes to an end 3 residues before the CDR3 does, leaving the germline J gene to fill in the end. The sample originates from a study of T cells in women clearing cervical HPV infection. Some clones are missing from TCRdb's copy, which holds only in-frame ones; the method was immunoSEQ multiplex PCR. This listing includes under 30,000 clones. Study-level results: Unknown T-cell numbers per sample may underlie the richness differences.

Germline assignment: CDR1 SQVTM and CDR2 ANQGSEA. The CDR3 extends over 12 amino acids. The TCR originated in a woman aged 18 to 75 with a cervical HPV16 infection that either progressed to CIN3+ or cleared (not recorded which). The chain joins TRBV29-1 to TRBJ2-3; perhaps TRBD1 as D (7 bases). Material: blood buffy coat. The CDR3 loop is CSAGMGGQPQYF. The covered CDR3 bases are TGCAGCGCAGGGATGGGGGGACAGCCG.